This T cell receptor (beta chain) was sequenced for a study of monozygotic twins with inflammatory bowel disease. Donors each contributed one blood sample measuring less than 3 ml. CDR1 is DFQATT and CDR2 is SNEGSKA in the germline V gene (reference sequence). The CDR3 extends over 14 amino acids. TCRdb re-called the 5' RACE reads and gives one entry per CDR3 protein, without DNA. This sample's clone table lists tens of thousands of distinct CDR3 sequences. The sample comprised blood. The chain employs TRBV20-1 and TRBJ2-5; checking the TCRdb D call of TRBD2 is not possible without DNA. The origin of this receptor is a human donor with ulcerative colitis or Crohn's disease, or a healthy co-twin of an affected twin (not recorded which). The CDR3: CSALIAGVQETQYF.